Shown below are 17 T cell receptor beta chains from a single sample sequenced in a study of PD-L1 blockade in urothelial cancer. Method: immunoSEQ multiplex PCR; TCRdb's copy keeps in-frame clones and lacks some. The sample holds under 50,000 clones, around 90% seen once. This material consisted of PBMCs, taken around atezolizumab (anti-PD-L1) treatment. Receptors originate from a man aged 70 or older with urothelial cancer.

The J gene is TRBJ1-2, the V gene TRBV5-1, with no clear D. The CDR3 is made up of 15 amino acids. V lost 4 bases to trimming and J lost 0 bases, with 13 bases between them. The V gene's germline CDR1 is SGHRS and CDR2 YFSETQ. The CDR3 DNA reads as TGCGCCAGCAGCCCGTTTGCAGACTCTAACTATGGCTACACCTTC. Its translation: CASSPFADSNYGYTF. Full variable domain (outside the CDR3, taken from reference TRBV5-1 and TRBJ1-2): KAGVTQTPRYLIKTRGQQVTLSCSPISGHRSVSWYQQTPGQGLQFLFEYFSETQRNKGNFPGRFSGRQFSNSRSEMNVSTLELGDSALYLCASSPFADSNYGYTFGSGTRLTVV.

The V call is TRBV7-3, the J call TRBJ2-7; D is undetermined. Germline CDR1 is SGHTA and CDR2 is FQGTGA. V was shortened by 4 bases and J by 5 bases, with 12 bases between the two germline ends. The CDR3 is 13 residues long. The CDR3 protein is CASSSYDTDEQYF. The CDR3 nucleotides are TGTGCCAGCAGCTCCTACGACACCGACGAGCAGTACTTC. The variable domain in full, completed from reference TRBV7-3 and TRBJ2-7, reads GAGVSQTPSNKVTEKGKYVELRCDPISGHTALYWYRQSLGQGPEFLIYFQGTGAADDSGLPNDRFFAVRPEGSVSTLKIQRTERGDSAVYLCASSSYDTDEQYFGPGTRLTVT.

The chain joins TRBV6-5 to TRBJ1-4; unclear D gene. Trimming took off 3 bases at V and 0 bases at J, with 5 bases between the two ends. The CDR3 extends over 14 amino acids. CDR1 is MNHEY, CDR2 SVGAGI, per germline. CDR3 protein: CASSYSATNEKLFF. The CDR3 region has the DNA TGTGCCAGCAGTTATTCCGCAACTAATGAAAAACTGTTTTTT.

The chain combines TRBV30 with TRBJ1-5, with D unclear. Germline lookup yields CDR1 GTSNPN and CDR2 SVGIG (reference sequence). The CDR3 loop spans 12 amino acids. Trimming shortened V by 5 bases and J by 6 bases, and 11 bases separated the two germline ends. CDR3 in DNA: TGTGCCTGGTCTGAGGAGGGTCAGCCCCAGCATTTT. It is translated as CAWSEEGQPQHF.

The chain employs TRBV19 and TRBJ2-3; 11 bases fit TRBD2. CDR1 is LNHDA and CDR2 is SQIVND in the germline V gene (reference sequence). V shed 8 bases, J shed 1 base, and the junction held 11 bases outside the gene matches. The CDR3 sequence is 17 residues long. The CDR3 DNA reads TGTGCCAGTCGGCGGCTAGCGGGAGGCGCGGGCACAGATACGCAGTATTTT. Its protein product is CASRRLAGGAGTDTQYF. Variable domain in full (rest from reference TRBV19 and TRBJ2-3): DGGITQSPKYLFRKEGQNVTLSCEQNLNHDAMYWYRQDPGQGLRLIYYSQIVNDFQKGDIAEGYSVSREKKESFPLTVTSAQKNPTAFYLCASRRLAGGAGTDTQYFGPGTRLTVL.

V gene TRBV28 combines with J gene TRBJ1-4, with D hard to call. The CDR3 runs 14 residues. The V end was cut by 6 bases, the J end by 11 bases, with 19 bases between. The germline V gene encodes CDR1 MDHEN and CDR2 SYDVKM. CDR3 coding DNA: TGTGCCAGCAGGGACGGGTCCTCGGGAGGGAAACTGTTTTTT. This sequence encodes CASRDGSSGGKLFF.

The genes are TRBV7-8 and TRBJ1-1; D is unclear. Germline CDR1 reads SGHVS; CDR2 reads FQNEAQ. The germline V and J ends were trimmed by 3 bases and 2 bases, with 16 bases remaining between them. The CDR3 consists of 16 residues. The CDR3 reads CASSFRNTVFNTEAFF. CDR3 sequence (DNA): TGTGCCAGCAGCTTTCGGAATACAGTTTTCAACACTGAAGCTTTCTTT.

The V and J genes are TRBV28 and TRBJ1-2; D possibly corresponds to TRBD1 (6 bases). Per the germline V gene, CDR1 is MDHEN and CDR2 is SYDVKM. Trimming cost V 5 bases and J 2 bases, with 15 bases left between them. The CDR3 runs to 15 residues. CDR3 sequence (DNA): TGTGCCAGCAGTAGCCCCCGGGGGGCGAACTATGGCTACACCTTC. As protein: CASSSPRGANYGYTF.

As DNA, the CDR3 is TGCGCCAGCAGGGGACTAGCGGGAGGCCACACTAGCACAGATACGCAGTATTTT. It codes for CASRGLAGGHTSTDTQYF. V usage is TRBV10-2 and J usage is TRBJ2-3; 15 nucleotides agree with TRBD2. Germline-derived CDR1 and CDR2 are WSHSY and SAAADI. The CDR3 has 18 amino acids. After removal of 6 bases from V and 0 bases from J, the junction contained 7 bases not matched to a gene.

The chain joins TRBV11-3 to TRBJ2-1, with 8 nucleotides matching TRBD2. Germline V lookup: CDR1 SGHNT, CDR2 YENEEA. The trim removed 6 bases at V and 3 bases at J, leaving 10 bases unmatched. The CDR3 totals 16 residues. The CDR3 spells CASSRSGTRDYNEQFF. Here the CDR3 DNA reads TGTGCCAGCAGTCGCTCCGGGACTAGGGACTACAATGAGCAGTTCTTC.

This clone appeared once. V and J are TRBV10-3 and TRBJ2-7, with D perhaps TRBD2 (5 bases). Germline values: CDR1 ENHRY, CDR2 SYGVKD. The CDR3 contains 14 residues. Trimming took 3 bases from V and 2 from J, leaving 11 bases between them. This chain's CDR3 is CAISERGSPYEQYF. For the CDR3, the DNA is TGTGCCATCAGTGAACGGGGTTCTCCCTACGAGCAGTACTTC.

The CDR3, as DNA: TGTGCCAGCAGCCAAGCAGGACTAGCGGTAAACAATGAGCAGTTCTTC. Protein: CASSQAGLAVNNEQFF. V is TRBV4-2 and J is TRBJ2-1; TRBD2 aligns across 10 bases. V dropped 1 base and J dropped 5; count of bases not matched to a gene: 5. The CDR3 loop spans 16 amino acids. Per germline, CDR1 LGHNA and CDR2 YNFKEQ.

The chain recombines TRBV27 with TRBJ2-1; a weak D match, TRBD1 (6 bases). V shed 5 bases and J shed 8 bases, with 13 bases lying between them. Germline loops: CDR1 MNHEY, CDR2 SMNVEV (reference sequence). This CDR3 region has 13 residues. The DNA of the CDR3 is TGTGCCAGCAGTACCGGGACAAGTCATGAGCAGTTCTTC. It specifies CASSTGTSHEQFF.

The gene calls are TRBV28 and TRBJ1-4; tentative D call: TRBD1 (6 bases). Germline V gives CDR1 MDHEN, CDR2 SYDVKM. The length of the CDR3 is 13 residues. V shed 6 bases and J shed 7 bases, with 12 bases lying between them. This chain's CDR3 is CASRGQSGEKLFF. The CDR3 nucleotides read TGTGCCAGCAGGGGACAATCTGGTGAAAAACTGTTTTTT.

J is TRBJ1-1 and V is TRBV7-8, with a tentative D call TRBD1 (5 bases). The V end lost 5 bases, the J end lost 2 bases, and 9 bases lay between the germline ends. The germline V gene encodes CDR1 SGHVS and CDR2 FQNEAQ. This CDR3 contains 13 residues. As DNA, the CDR3 is TGTGCCAGCAGCGAGACAGTTAACACTGAAGCTTTCTTT. Its protein product is CASSETVNTEAFF.

CDR3 nucleotides: TGTGCCAGCAGTGGAGGGGCGGGGGCTTTCTTT. This translates into CASSGGAGAFF. V is TRBV28 and J is TRBJ1-1; TRBD1 is a possible D gene (5 bases). This CDR3 has 11 amino acids. Germline CDR1 is MDHEN and CDR2 is SYDVKM. Trimming left V 5 bases short and J 11 bases short, with 12 bases between.

The chain has TRBV5-5 and TRBJ2-7; 8 bases line up with TRBD2. This CDR3 has 15 amino acids. Per germline, CDR1 SGHKS and CDR2 YYEKEE (reference sequence). Unmatched junction bases numbered 5, after V lost 3 bases and J lost 0 bases. The CDR3 is CASSSLAGSSYEQYF. CDR3 coding DNA: TGTGCCAGCAGCTCCCTAGCGGGCAGCTCCTACGAGCAGTACTTC.